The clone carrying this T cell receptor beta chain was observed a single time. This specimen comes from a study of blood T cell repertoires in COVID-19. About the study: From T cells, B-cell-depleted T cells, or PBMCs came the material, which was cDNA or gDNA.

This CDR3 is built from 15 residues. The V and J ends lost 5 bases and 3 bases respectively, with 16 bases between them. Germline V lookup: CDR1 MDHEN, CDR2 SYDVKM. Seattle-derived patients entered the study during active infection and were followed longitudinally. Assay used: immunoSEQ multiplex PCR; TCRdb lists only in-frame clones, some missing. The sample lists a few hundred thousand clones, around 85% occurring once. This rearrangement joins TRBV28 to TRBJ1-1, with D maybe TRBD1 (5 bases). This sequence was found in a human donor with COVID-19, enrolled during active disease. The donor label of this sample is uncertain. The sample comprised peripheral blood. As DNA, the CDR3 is TGTGCCAGCAGTCCTAGCGGGGCTGGGGACACTGAAGCTTTCTTT. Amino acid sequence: CASSPSGAGDTEAFF.